Many counts were recorded for the clone carrying this T cell receptor (beta chain). No antigen is known for it. Amplified TCR beta CDR3 regions derived from RNA transcripts. The TCR CDR3 was amplified in a first-round RT-PCR using the HTBI primer set. TCRdb called the multiplex PCR reads again in MiXCR, with one record for every CDR3 protein. Among about 180,000 distinct CDR3 sequences listed, 9.4% were seen once. V was pared by 4 bases and J by 4 bases, with 13 bases between. This CDR3 contains 14 residues. Germline V lookup: CDR1 SQVTM, CDR2 ANQGSEA. Hyperthyroidism in the patients, aged 18 to 65, was newly diagnosed and under 2 months in duration. Extraction of PBMCs used roughly 9.4 ml of fresh peripheral blood. This entry belongs to a study of T cells in Graves' hyperthyroidism and ophthalmopathy. General study findings and limits: Ophthalmopathy, which appeared later, was predicted by the model a median around 6 months before onset.

The V gene is TRBV29-1, the J gene TRBJ2-2, with D possibly matching TRBD2 (7 bases). The sequence came from a young woman with Graves' hyperthyroidism that later progressed to Graves' ophthalmopathy. Sample: blood. For the CDR3, the DNA is TGCAGCGTTGGAGGGGGGGAGGTCACCGGGGAGCTGTTTTTT. Translating it yields CSVGGGEVTGELFF.